The 28 T cell receptor beta chains in this list originate from one sample, sequenced in a study of cytomegalovirus exposure and HLA in healthy donors. The primer mix had 60 Vbeta and 13 Jbeta primers. Here immunoSEQ multiplex PCR was the method, and the copy in TCRdb shows in-frame clones only, minus some. There are 150,000 to 200,000 clones in the sample; just over 75% occur only once, and 2% to 2.5% lies in the top ten. The sample was PBMCs. The receptors shown here come from a woman aged 25-40 years in good health and CMV-seropositive.

The chain links TRBV4-3 to TRBJ2-1, with TRBD2 matching 10 bases. The germline CDR1 and CDR2 sequences are LGHNA and YSLEER. V gave up 1 base and J gave up 2 bases; unmatched junction bases: 8. CDR3 size: 18 residues. CDR3 DNA: TGCGCCAGCAGCCAAGGAGGCCCTAGCGGGAGCACCTACAATGAGCAGTTCTTC. As protein: CASSQGGPSGSTYNEQFF.

J is TRBJ2-3 and V is TRBV11-2, with 15 bases that match TRBD2. This CDR3 has 19 residues. The germline gives CDR1 SGHAT, CDR2 FQNNGV. J was trimmed by 4 bases and V by 2 bases; bases with no gene match: 10. For the CDR3, the DNA is TGTGCCAGCAGCTTATACACCCGGGGACTAGCGGGGGGCGCAGATACGCAGTATTTT. Translated: CASSLYTRGLAGGADTQYF. The full variable domain, completed using reference TRBV11-2 and TRBJ2-3, is EAGVAQSPRYKIIEKRQSVAFWCNPISGHATLYWYQQILGQGPKLLIQFQNNGVVDDSQLPKDRFSAERLKGVDSTLKIQPAKLEDSAVYLCASSLYTRGLAGGADTQYFGPGTRLTVL.

V is TRBV9 and J is TRBJ1-2; a possible D gene is TRBD1 (6 bases). V lost 0 bases and J 6 bases, leaving 12 bases between the germline ends. The CDR3 length is 14 residues. Germline CDR1 and CDR2: SGDLS and YYNGEE. In DNA form, the CDR3 reads TGTGCCAGCAGCGTAGGCAGGGGAAAGAATGGCTACACCTTC. It encodes CASSVGRGKNGYTF.

V and J are TRBV5-6 and TRBJ2-5; D is unresolved. The V end was cut by 0 bases, the J end by 4 bases, with 7 bases between. CDR3 length: 13 amino acids. CDR1 is SGHDT and CDR2 is YYEEEE in the germline V gene. CDR3 amino acids: CASSLVSRETQYF. The CDR3 DNA sequence: TGTGCCAGCAGCTTGGTCTCCAGAGAGACCCAGTACTTC.

The chain has TRBV7-6 and TRBJ2-1; 14 nucleotides agree with TRBD2. Germline V lookup: CDR1 SGHVS, CDR2 FNYEAQ. Trimming took 4 bases from V and 9 from J; bases not matched to a gene: 8. The CDR3 has 16 amino acids. The CDR3 bases are TGTGCCAGCAGCTGGGGACTAGCGGGAGAGATAGGTGAGCAGTTCTTC. It codes for CASSWGLAGEIGEQFF.

The rearrangement links TRBV5-1 to TRBJ1-2; 7 nucleotides line up with TRBD1. This CDR3 region has 14 residues. The ends lost 4 bases at V and 2 bases at J; junction bases unmatched: 5. From germline, CDR1 is SGHRS and CDR2 YFSETQ. CDR3 DNA: TGCGCCAGCAGCCCGGACAGGTTGAACTATGGCTACACCTTC. Translating it yields CASSPDRLNYGYTF.

The chain employs TRBV6-6 and TRBJ1-1; no clear D gene. Germline CDR1 reads MNHNY; CDR2 reads SVGAGI (reference sequence). V was trimmed by 2 bases and J by 6 bases, leaving 13 bases between them. CDR3 length: 14 amino acids. For the CDR3, the DNA is TGTGCCAGCAGTTACCTCCTCGACGGGGCTGAAGCTTTCTTT. Encoded protein: CASSYLLDGAEAFF.

This CDR3 reads CASSPRTGGDDEAFF. DNA for the CDR3: TGTGCCAGCAGCCCCCGGACAGGGGGAGATGATGAAGCTTTCTTT. V and J are TRBV7-2 and TRBJ1-1; 10 nucleotides agree with TRBD1. Germline CDR1 and CDR2: SGHTA and FQGNSA. The CDR3 spans 15 residues. V shed 5 bases and J 7 bases; nucleotides not matched to a gene: 10. Full variable domain (missing parts from reference TRBV7-2 and TRBJ1-1): GAGVSQSPSNKVTEKGKDVELRCDPISGHTALYWYRQSLGQGLEFLIYFQGNSAPDKSGLPSDRFSAERTGGSVSTLTIQRTQQEDSAVYLCASSPRTGGDDEAFFGQGTRLTVV.

The gene calls are TRBV27 and TRBJ1-2; D call uncertain. This CDR3 has 13 amino acids. The germline V gene encodes CDR1 MNHEY and CDR2 SMNVEV (reference sequence). Trimming removed 5 bases at V and 7 bases at J, with 14 bases between. As DNA, the CDR3 is TGTGCCAGCAGTGCGGGAGCGCTCTTTGGCTACACCTTC. As protein: CASSAGALFGYTF.

The chain is built from TRBV6-5 and TRBJ1-6; 7 nucleotides agree with TRBD1. The junction had 4 bases not matched to a gene; V was cut back by 5 bases and J by 6 bases. The germline gives CDR1 MNHEY, CDR2 SVGAGI. This CDR3 has 14 amino acids. DNA of the CDR3: TGTGCCAGCAGTCCGGGACAGCTTAATTCACCCCTCCACTTT. It encodes CASSPGQLNSPLHF.

This chain connects TRBV11-2 to TRBJ1-2; 11 bases match TRBD1. V lost 3 bases and J lost 3; bases outside the gene matches: 3. The CDR3 has 15 amino acids. CDR1 SGHAT and CDR2 FQNNGV come from the germline V gene. The CDR3 loop reads CASSLGTGGYYGYTF. The CDR3 bases are TGTGCCAGCAGCTTGGGGACAGGGGGGTACTATGGCTACACCTTC.

Details on this clone: This specimen includes other DNA sequences encoding the same CDR3. The V call is TRBV5-1, the J call TRBJ1-1, with D maybe TRBD1 (6 bases). V lost 1 base to trimming and J lost 1 base, with 8 bases between them. Germline lookup yields CDR1 SGHRS and CDR2 YFSETQ. There are 14 residues in the CDR3. In DNA, the CDR3 is TGCGCCAGCAGCTTGCAGGGGCAGAACACTGAAGCTTTCTTT. Translation gives CASSLQGQNTEAFF.

The chain joins TRBV11-3 to TRBJ2-1; TRBD2 matches 8 bases. V shed 1 base and J 9 bases; nucleotides not matched to a gene: 8. The CDR3 is made up of 15 amino acids. Germline V gives CDR1 SGHNT, CDR2 YENEEA. The chain's CDR3 is CASSLGSGAAGEQFF. DNA for the CDR3: TGTGCCAGCAGCTTAGGTAGCGGGGCGGCGGGTGAGCAGTTCTTC.

V is TRBV9 and J is TRBJ2-5; 9 bases fit TRBD1. Germline CDR1 SGDLS, CDR2 YYNGEE. This CDR3 region has 15 residues. With V trimmed by 2 bases and J by 6 bases, 8 bases remained unmatched. CDR3 coding DNA: TGTGCCAGCAGCGTGTCCCCACAGGGGGCACAGACCCAGTACTTC. Protein product: CASSVSPQGAQTQYF.

DNA for the CDR3: TGTGCCTGGGACACGGGACTAGCGGGTTTCCCCGCGAACACCGGGGAGCTGTTTTTT. The encoded protein is CAWDTGLAGFPANTGELFF. V gene TRBV30 combines with J gene TRBJ2-2, with 12 positions matching TRBD2. CDR3 length: 19 amino acids. With 5 bases clipped from V and 0 bases from J, the junction kept 13 bases outside the gene matches. From germline, CDR1 is GTSNPN and CDR2 SVGIG (reference sequence).

The chain recombines TRBV7-6 with TRBJ2-2, with 8 nucleotides matching TRBD2. Germline V gene lookup returns CDR1 SGHVS and CDR2 FNYEAQ. Trimming cost V 3 bases and J 3 bases; bases outside gene matches: 6. The CDR3 runs to 16 residues. CDR3 sequence reads: CASSFYGGADTGELFF. In DNA form, the CDR3 reads TGTGCCAGCAGCTTTTACGGGGGGGCCGACACCGGGGAGCTGTTTTTT.

This chain's CDR3 is CASRTLQETQYF. CDR3 nucleotide sequence: TGTGCCAGCAGGACACTCCAAGAGACCCAGTACTTC. The chain has TRBV27 and TRBJ2-5; D not certain. The germline gives CDR1 MNHEY, CDR2 SMNVEV (reference sequence). Trimming took 6 bases from V and 1 from J, leaving 6 bases between them. The CDR3 has 12 amino acids.

The rearrangement links TRBV5-6 to TRBJ1-1, with a possible D match to TRBD1 (5 bases). The CDR3 runs 15 residues. Trimming shortened V by 0 bases and J by 0 bases, and 9 bases separated the two germline ends. CDR1 SGHDT and CDR2 YYEEEE come from the germline V gene. Here the CDR3 reads CASSLVRGMNTEAFF. The CDR3 nucleotides read TGTGCCAGCAGCTTGGTTCGGGGGATGAACACTGAAGCTTTCTTT.

The CDR3 bases are TGTGCCAGCAGTTCAGCCCCCAGCACCGTGGGGGGAGGCTACACCTTC. Residues: CASSSAPSTVGGGYTF. The chain has TRBV27 and TRBJ1-2; TRBD1 is a possible D gene (5 bases). The CDR3 has 16 residues. Per germline, CDR1 MNHEY and CDR2 SMNVEV (reference sequence). The V end was cut by 4 bases, the J end by 8 bases, with 23 bases between.

This rearrangement joins TRBV19 to TRBJ2-3; TRBD2 matches at 7 bases. Germline CDR1 reads LNHDA; CDR2 reads SQIVND (reference sequence). Trimming at V came to 7 bases and at J to 5 bases, leaving 6 bases not matched to a gene. The CDR3 is made up of 13 amino acids. The CDR3 DNA follows: TGTGCCAGTACTGGACTAGAGGGAGATACGCAGTATTTT. Its translation is CASTGLEGDTQYF.

The CDR3 here is CAISPRQGGVTDTQYF. CDR3 in DNA: TGTGCCATCAGCCCTCGACAGGGGGGCGTCACAGATACGCAGTATTTT. The rearrangement joins TRBV10-3 to TRBJ2-3; TRBD1 matches at 9 bases. The CDR3 has 16 amino acids. Germline-derived CDR1 and CDR2 are ENHRY and SYGVKD. After removal of 6 bases from V and 2 bases from J, the junction contained 9 bases not matched to a gene.

This clone was seen only once. The J gene is TRBJ1-2, the V gene TRBV7-9; 7 nucleotides align to TRBD1. The CDR3 runs to 13 residues. Unmatched junction bases numbered 4, after V lost 5 bases and J lost 4 bases. CDR1 SEHNR and CDR2 FQNEAQ come from the germline V gene (reference sequence). CDR3: CASSPTGIYGYTF. The CDR3 DNA reads TGTGCCAGCAGCCCGACAGGGATCTATGGCTACACCTTC.

The chain joins TRBV19 to TRBJ1-2, with 9 nucleotides matching TRBD1. The CDR3 has 13 amino acids. From germline, CDR1 is LNHDA and CDR2 SQIVND (reference sequence). J was trimmed by 4 bases and V by 6 bases; bases with no gene match: 3. For the CDR3, the DNA is TGTGCCAGTAGCGACAGGGGGACCTATGGCTACACCTTC. This translates into CASSDRGTYGYTF.

With respect to this clone: The junction and the germline gene differ at one end; a read error may be behind it. CDR3 residues: CSSSDVLAGGRGEQYF. The CDR3 nucleotides read TGTTCCAGCAGCGACGTACTAGCGGGAGGCCGGGGCGAGCAGTACTTC. This sequence joins TRBV7-9 and TRBJ2-7; 12 bases align to TRBD2. The CDR3 spans 16 residues. Germline V gene data show CDR1 as SEHNR and CDR2 as FQNEAQ (reference sequence).

The chain employs TRBV7-6 and TRBJ2-5, with D uncertain. CDR3 length equals 13 residues. The ends were cut back, 1 base at V and 3 bases at J, with 6 bases in the middle. Germline V gene sequence: CDR1 SGHVS, CDR2 FNYEAQ. CDR3 sequence: CASSLDSEETQYF. CDR3 bases: TGTGCCAGCAGCTTAGATTCGGAAGAGACCCAGTACTTC.

The chain uses TRBV13 and TRBJ2-5; D is possibly TRBD1 (5 bases). Germline V gives CDR1 PRHDT, CDR2 FYEKMQ (reference sequence). The CDR3 spans 14 residues. The germline V and J ends were trimmed by 5 bases and 2 bases, with 12 bases remaining between them. The CDR3 coding sequence is TGTGCCAGCAGCCCCCGACAGTATCAAGAGACCCAGTACTTC. It is translated as CASSPRQYQETQYF.

The J gene is TRBJ2-1, the V gene TRBV7-9; TRBD2 matches at 8 bases. Germline V gene sequence: CDR1 SEHNR, CDR2 FQNEAQ (reference sequence). This CDR3 has 14 amino acids. The trim removed 2 bases at V and 6 bases at J, leaving 3 bases unmatched. The CDR3 loop is CASSLQRGINEQFF. The DNA of the CDR3 is TGTGCCAGCAGCTTACAGCGGGGGATCAATGAGCAGTTCTTC.

V is TRBV7-2 and J is TRBJ1-5, with a tentative D call TRBD1 (6 bases). Trimming removed 3 bases at V and 5 bases at J, with 8 bases between. The CDR3 extends over 13 amino acids. Germline-derived CDR1 and CDR2 are SGHTA and FQGNSA. The CDR3 nucleotides read TGTGCCAGCAGCTTGAACAGGGATCAGCCCCAGCATTTT. Protein: CASSLNRDQPQHF.